These 18 T cell receptor beta chains were all obtained from the same sample, sequenced in a study of T cells of healthy individuals. TCRdb re-called the 5' RACE reads through MiXCR, storing one row per CDR3 protein. The sample consists of about 40,000 distinct CDR3 sequences, approximately 4.5% of them appearing once. The receptors derive from a human donor in good health.

This clonotype was seen ten or more times. CDR3 nucleotides: TGTGCCAGCAGTTGGTCGACAGATACTGAAGCTTTCTTT. It translates to CASSWSTDTEAFF. The rearrangement uses TRBV6-5 and TRBJ1-1, with a tentative D call TRBD1 (5 bases). Trimming shortened V by 4 bases and J by 5 bases, and 11 bases separated the two germline ends. From germline, CDR1 is MNHEY and CDR2 SVGAGI. This CDR3 spans 13 amino acids.

This clonotype was seen at least ten times. This sequence joins TRBV2 and TRBJ2-7, with TRBD1 matching over 7 bases. The V gene's germline CDR1 is SNHLY and CDR2 FYNNEI. This CDR3 has 13 amino acids. Germline trimming cut 7 bases from V and 5 bases from J; bases unmatched to any gene: 8. CDR3 DNA sequence: TGTGCCAGCAAGATAGGGACAGAACACGAGCAGTACTTC. This gives the protein CASKIGTEHEQYF.

This clonotype was detected many times. CDR3 sequence reads: CASSVEGGGIQYF. The CDR3 DNA follows: TGTGCCAGCAGCGTAGAAGGGGGCGGCATTCAGTACTTC. This chain links TRBV9 with TRBJ2-4, with 7 bases lining up with TRBD1. Germline CDR1 SGDLS, CDR2 YYNGEE. V lost 0 bases and J lost 9; bases outside the gene matches: 3. This CDR3 is 13 amino acids long.

This clonotype was counted many times. The rearrangement uses TRBV20-1 and TRBJ1-4, with D hard to call. Germline V gives CDR1 DFQATT, CDR2 SNEGSKA (reference sequence). The CDR3 loop spans 13 amino acids. Trimming left V 3 bases short and J 4 bases short, with 9 bases between. The CDR3 reads CSASGGFNEKLFF. In nucleotides, the CDR3 is TGCAGTGCTAGTGGCGGTTTTAATGAAAAACTGTTTTTT.

This clonotype was detected many times. The chain links TRBV10-3 to TRBJ1-1; D is possibly TRBD1 (5 bases). Germline V gene data show CDR1 as ENHRY and CDR2 as SYGVKD. The V end was cut by 7 bases, the J end by 1 base, with 10 bases between. This CDR3 has 13 residues. CDR3 protein: CAITAGTNTEAFF. In DNA form, the CDR3 reads TGTGCCATCACTGCCGGGACGAACACTGAAGCTTTCTTT.

In this sample, this clonotype turned up many times. This chain links TRBV5-1 with TRBJ1-6; possibly TRBD1 for D (5 bases). CDR3 length: 16 residues. Germline V gene lookup returns CDR1 SGHRS and CDR2 YFSETQ. V was cut by 2 bases and J by 15 bases, with 24 bases left in between. The CDR3 loop is CASSLSLRRGNELLHF. In nucleotides, the CDR3 is TGCGCCAGCAGCTTATCCCTACGACGGGGGAACGAACTCCTCCACTTT.

This clonotype was seen ten or more times. J is TRBJ2-3 and V is TRBV4-1; TRBD2 matches 11 bases. Losses at the gene ends were 0 bases for V and 2 bases for J; bases not matched to a gene: 1. Germline V gene sequence: CDR1 MGHRA, CDR2 YSYEKL. The CDR3 contains 16 residues. As DNA, the CDR3 is TGCGCCAGCAGCCAAGAGACTAGCGGGAACACAGATACGCAGTATTTT. Its translation: CASSQETSGNTDTQYF.

In its sample, this clonotype was seen many times. This chain links TRBV12-3 or TRBV12-4 with TRBJ2-7; D gene uncertain. The V and J ends lost 4 bases and 3 bases respectively, with 10 bases between them. The length of the CDR3 is 13 residues. The CDR3 sequence is CASSYENGYEQYF. CDR3 sequence (DNA): TGTGCCAGCAGTTACGAGAACGGCTACGAGCAGTACTTC.

This clonotype has more than one count but fewer than ten. The chain recombines TRBV18 with TRBJ1-1, with 10 nucleotides matching TRBD1. Trimming at V came to 6 bases and at J to 1 base, leaving 2 bases not matched to a gene. This CDR3 comprises 14 residues. CDR1 is KGHSH, CDR2 LQKENI, per germline. This CDR3 reads CASSGTGANTEAFF. The DNA for the CDR3 is TGTGCCAGCTCCGGGACAGGGGCGAACACTGAAGCTTTCTTT.

This clonotype was observed a handful of times. The V gene is TRBV15, the J gene TRBJ2-5, with TRBD2 matching 8 bases. This CDR3 has 14 amino acids. The V segment lost 0 bases and the J segment 5 bases; nucleotides outside the gene matches: 2. CDR1 and CDR2 (germline): LNHNV, YYDKDF (reference sequence). CDR3 nucleotide sequence: TGTGCCACCAGCAGAGACGGGGGGGACGAGACCCAGTACTTC. Translation gives CATSRDGGDETQYF.

This clonotype was counted ten times or more. This chain connects TRBV10-2 to TRBJ2-2; perhaps TRBD2 as D (6 bases). V gave up 6 bases and J gave up 1 base, with 9 bases separating them. Germline CDR1 WSHSY, CDR2 SAAADI. The CDR3 consists of 14 residues. The CDR3, as DNA: TGCGCCAGCAGCCGGGAGAGGAACACCGGGGAGCTGTTTTTT. Translating it yields CASSRERNTGELFF.

In its sample, this clonotype was seen many times. The chain links TRBV2 to TRBJ2-7; D gene unclear. The CDR3 sequence is 12 residues long. Germline V CDR1 and CDR2: SNHLY, FYNNEI. Trimming removed 0 bases from V and 4 bases from J, with 4 bases in between. CDR3 region: CASSEAGYEQYF. The CDR3 DNA sequence: TGTGCCAGCAGTGAAGCGGGTTACGAGCAGTACTTC.

Ten or more counts support this clonotype. The chain employs TRBV7-9 and TRBJ2-1; no reliable D call. Between the trimmed V and J ends, which lost 5 bases and 0 bases, there was a span of 23 bases. Germline V lookup: CDR1 SEHNR, CDR2 FQNEAQ (reference sequence). The CDR3 consists of 19 residues. CDR3 in amino acids: CASSTLQQRPKFSYNEQFF. DNA of the CDR3: TGTGCCAGCAGCACACTTCAACAGCGTCCTAAGTTCTCCTACAATGAGCAGTTCTTC. The variable domain in full, completed from reference TRBV7-9 and TRBJ2-1, reads DTGVSQNPRHKITKRGQNVTFRCDPISEHNRLYWYRQTLGQGPEFLTYFQNEAQLEKSRLLSDRFSAERPKGSFSTLEIQRTEQGDSAMYLCASSTLQQRPKFSYNEQFFGPGTRLTVL.

This clonotype has more than one count but fewer than ten. The chain joins TRBV6-5 to TRBJ1-2; D call uncertain. CDR1 is MNHEY, CDR2 SVGAGI, per germline. Between the trimmed V and J ends, which lost 7 bases and 1 base, there was a span of 19 bases. CDR3 length: 16 residues. CDR3 residues: CASTRRLAFHNYGYTF. In DNA form, the CDR3 reads TGTGCCAGCACCCGAAGGTTGGCATTCCATAACTATGGCTACACCTTC.

This CDR3 reads CASSSDRGVDTQYF. The CDR3 nucleotides are TGTGCCAGCAGCTCCGACAGGGGAGTGGATACGCAGTATTTT. The chain has TRBV7-2 and TRBJ2-3; 8 nucleotides match TRBD1. Germline V lookup: CDR1 SGHTA, CDR2 FQGNSA. This CDR3 comprises 14 residues. Germline trimming cut 4 bases from V and 6 bases from J; bases unmatched to any gene: 6.

This clonotype has a count of ten or more. CDR3 residues: CAYRDSLNTGELFF. The CDR3 DNA is TGTGCCTACCGGGACTCACTCAACACCGGGGAGCTGTTTTTT. The V and J genes are TRBV12-3 or TRBV12-4 and TRBJ2-2; D may be TRBD2 (6 bases). The length of the CDR3 is 14 residues. V was trimmed by 11 bases and J by 2 bases, leaving 15 bases between them.

Only a few counts were recorded for this clonotype. This rearrangement joins TRBV2 to TRBJ1-1; D perhaps matches TRBD1 (5 bases). Germline lookup yields CDR1 SNHLY and CDR2 FYNNEI. Trimming removed 6 bases from V and 0 bases from J, with 11 bases in between. CDR3 length: 14 residues. The CDR3 is CASRQGAMNTEAFF. DNA for the CDR3: TGTGCCAGCAGGCAGGGAGCAATGAACACTGAAGCTTTCTTT.

This clonotype was seen a handful of times. The chain combines TRBV6-6 with TRBJ2-3; D is perhaps TRBD2 (6 bases). Germline lookup yields CDR1 MNHNY and CDR2 SVGAGI (reference sequence). Trimming took 0 bases from V and 3 from J, leaving 10 bases between them. The CDR3 sequence is 15 residues long. CDR3 loop: CASSYSRTITDTQYF. CDR3 nucleotide sequence: TGTGCCAGCAGTTACTCCAGGACTATTACAGATACGCAGTATTTT.